The rows below give T cell receptor beta chains drawn from one sample of a study of cytomegalovirus exposure and HLA in healthy donors. TCRdb's table, derived via immunoSEQ multiplex PCR, lists solely in-frame clones and lacks some. The sample contains 160,000 or so clones, 71% of which appear only once. Sample: PBMCs. The receptors derive from a woman in her twenties or thirties in good health and CMV-seronegative. Both conserved end residues are part of each CDR3. D genes are given only for firm matches. Expanded clones are given a class, and other clones once, few, many or no size at all.

j_call | v_call | clone_size | d_call | cdr3_aa | cdr3_nt
TRBJ2-2 | TRBV2 | NA | NA | CASIPGRGNGELFF | TGTGCCAGCATTCCCGGCCGGGGAAACGGGGAGCTGTTTTTT
TRBJ2-2 | TRBV9 | NA | TRBD1 | CASSVYIGQGFDTGELFF | TGTGCCAGCAGCGTCTATATAGGACAGGGTTTTGACACCGGGGAGCTGTTTTTT
TRBJ1-3 | TRBV10-3 | NA | NA | CAISAREGRGVGNTIYF | TGTGCCATCAGTGCTAGGGAGGGGCGCGGCGTGGGAAACACCATATATTTT
TRBJ2-1 | TRBV4-1 | few | TRBD2 | CASSSSGSLNEQFF | TGCGCCAGCAGTTCTAGCGGGAGTCTGAATGAGCAGTTCTTC
TRBJ1-5 | TRBV19 | NA | NA | CASTLGGGNQPQHF | TGTGCCAGTACCCTGGGGGGGGGCAATCAGCCCCAGCATTTT
TRBJ2-1 | TRBV5-1 | NA | NA | CASSLTGVINEQFF | TGCGCCAGCAGCTTGACGGGAGTGATTAATGAGCAGTTCTTC
TRBJ2-7 | TRBV11-2 | NA | NA | CASQSLRGSAYEQYF | TGTGCCAGCCAATCGCTCAGGGGTAGCGCCTACGAGCAGTACTTC
TRBJ1-4 | TRBV7-2 | NA | TRBD1 | CASSLRTGEHEKLFF | TGTGCCAGCAGCCTCCGGACAGGGGAACATGAAAAACTGTTTTTT
TRBJ1-3 | TRBV9 | NA | NA | CASGGVSGNTIYF | TGTGCCAGCGGGGGGGTCTCTGGAAACACCATATATTTT
TRBJ1-1 | TRBV27 | NA | TRBD1 | CASSYRGLTEAFF | TGTGCCAGCAGTTACAGGGGGCTCACTGAAGCTTTCTTT
TRBJ2-7 | TRBV5-1 | NA | TRBD1 | CASSYGTERKQYF | TGCGCCAGCAGCTACGGGACAGAGCGTAAGCAGTACTTC
TRBJ1-2 | TRBV15 | NA | NA | CATSRDLFGYTF | TGTGCCACCAGCAGAGATCTTTTTGGCTACACCTTC
TRBJ1-1 | TRBV29-1 | NA | NA | CSVLTRTEGTEAFF | TGCAGCGTCCTGACCCGAACTGAGGGCACTGAGGCTTTCTTT
TRBJ2-5 | TRBV7-7 | NA | TRBD2 | CASSRTSAETQYF | TGTGCCAGCAGCCGAACTAGCGCTGAGACCCAGTACTTC
TRBJ2-2 | TRBV4-1 | NA | TRBD1 | CASSQGTGSPGELFF | TGCGCCAGCAGCCAAGGGACAGGGAGTCCCGGGGAGCTGTTTTTT
TRBJ1-1 | TRBV29-1 | once | TRBD1 | CSVTPRGSGNTEAFF | TGCAGCGTCACTCCCAGGGGGTCAGGGAACACTGAAGCTTTCTTT
TRBJ2-7 | TRBV10-2 | once | TRBD2 | CATTSGDLSYEQYF | TGCGCCACCACTAGCGGGGACCTCTCCTACGAGCAGTACTTC
TRBJ2-6 | TRBV28 | NA | TRBD1 | CASARRQGARGANVLTF | TGTGCCAGCGCCCGACGACAGGGGGCGCGAGGGGCCAACGTCCTGACTTTC
TRBJ2-1 | TRBV5-6 | NA | TRBD2 | CASSPGTSPGGRNEQFF | TGTGCCAGCAGCCCCGGGACTAGCCCGGGGGGTAGGAATGAGCAGTTCTTC
TRBJ2-7 | TRBV11-2 | NA | TRBD1 | CASSLDFWQGAAEQYF | TGTGCCAGCAGCTTAGATTTCTGGCAGGGGGCCGCCGAGCAGTACTTC
TRBJ1-1 | TRBV6-5 | NA | TRBD1 | CASSYSDRATTEAFF | TGTGCCAGCAGTTACTCGGACAGGGCGACCACTGAAGCTTTCTTT
TRBJ2-1 | TRBV14 | NA | TRBD1 | CASSPPRGQGNEQFF | TGTGCCAGCAGCCCCCCGCGGGGACAGGGGAATGAGCAGTTCTTC
TRBJ2-7 | TRBV6-5 | NA | NA | CASSTDRPPEQYF | TGTGCCAGCAGTACCGACAGGCCCCCCGAGCAGTACTTC
TRBJ2-3 | TRBV4-1 | NA | TRBD2 | CASSPEGSGGTDTQYF | TGCGCCAGCAGCCCAGAGGGTAGCGGGGGCACAGATACGCAGTATTTT
TRBJ1-1 | TRBV11-2 | NA | NA | CASSLERNTEAFF | TGTGCCAGCAGCTTAGAGAGGAACACTGAAGCTTTCTTT
TRBJ1-3 | TRBV28 | NA | NA | CASSSRPRDHTIYF | TGTGCCAGCAGTTCTAGACCGAGAGATCACACCATATATTTT
TRBJ1-4 | TRBV27 | NA | TRBD1 | CASKITGVQTNEKLFF | TGTGCCAGTAAGATAACAGGGGTGCAGACTAATGAAAAACTGTTTTTT
TRBJ2-1 | TRBV7-9 | few | NA | CASSPRWNEQFF | TGTGCCAGCAGCCCGAGGTGGAATGAGCAGTTCTTC
TRBJ1-1 | TRBV2 | NA | NA | CASSAGGRWAEAFF | TGTGCCAGCAGTGCGGGGGGGCGATGGGCTGAAGCTTTCTTT
TRBJ2-5 | TRBV6-1 | NA | TRBD1 | CASSAQSGGKETQYF | TGTGCCAGCAGTGCTCAATCAGGGGGAAAGGAGACCCAGTACTTC
TRBJ2-7 | TRBV10-3 | NA | NA | CAISGGSYEQYF | TGTGCCATCAGTGGGGGCAGCTACGAGCAGTACTTC
TRBJ2-2 | TRBV29-1 | once | NA | CSVRAAGVNTGELFF | TGCAGCGTGCGGGCCGCAGGGGTGAACACCGGGGAGCTGTTTTTT
TRBJ1-4 | TRBV28 | NA | NA | CASSGQKTTTNEKLFF | TGTGCCAGCAGCGGACAGAAAACTACAACTAATGAAAAACTGTTTTTT
TRBJ1-1 | TRBV27 | NA | NA | CASSYLGAGAYEAFF | TGTGCCAGCAGCTACCTAGGGGCAGGGGCGTATGAAGCTTTCTTT
TRBJ2-3 | TRBV5-1 | NA | TRBD2 | CASSRASGEHTDTQYF | TGCGCCAGCAGCCGTGCTAGCGGGGAACACACAGATACGCAGTATTTT
TRBJ2-5 | TRBV4-2 | NA | TRBD2 | CASSPGTSGSGEEAQYF | TGTGCCAGCAGCCCCGGGACTAGCGGGAGTGGGGAGGAGGCCCAGTACTTC
TRBJ2-5 | TRBV21-1 | NA | NA | CASSKASGLADLQETQYF | TGTGCCAGCAGCAAAGCATCGGGACTAGCGGACCTCCAAGAGACCCAGTACTTC
TRBJ2-7 | TRBV7-9 | few | NA | CASSREYEQYF | TGTGCCAGCAGCAGAGAATACGAGCAGTACTTC
TRBJ2-2 | TRBV9 | NA | NA | CASSRGAMRNTGELFF | TGTGCCAGCAGTCGGGGGGCGATGCGGAACACCGGGGAGCTGTTTTTT
TRBJ2-2 | TRBV4-2 | NA | TRBD1 | CASSSPGTANTGELFF | TGTGCCAGCAGCTCCCCAGGGACAGCGAACACCGGGGAGCTGTTTTTT
TRBJ1-5 | TRBV15 | once | NA | CATSRDYRRNNQPQHF | TGTGCCACCAGCAGAGATTACAGGCGGAACAATCAGCCCCAGCATTTT
TRBJ1-4 | TRBV25-1 | NA | TRBD1 | CASSDPRGLREKLFF | TGTGCCAGCAGTGACCCCAGGGGGCTTCGGGAAAAACTGTTTTTT
TRBJ1-5 | TRBV19 | NA | NA | CASRGADTGNQPQHF | TGTGCCAGTAGGGGGGCGGACACAGGAAATCAGCCCCAGCATTTT
TRBJ2-4 | TRBV28 | NA | NA | CASSLGLLIQYF | TGTGCCAGCAGTTTGGGCCTTCTCATTCAGTACTTC
TRBJ2-2 | TRBV18 | NA | TRBD2 | CASSPLAGDNTGELFF | TGTGCCAGCTCACCTCTAGCGGGGGATAACACCGGGGAGCTGTTTTTT
TRBJ1-1 | TRBV7-2 | few | NA | CASSPAGGNTEAFF | TGTGCCAGCAGCCCAGCCGGCGGGAACACTGAAGCTTTCTTT
TRBJ1-1 | TRBV5-5 | NA | NA | CASSSGGRLEAFF | TGTGCCAGCAGCTCGGGGGGTAGGCTAGAAGCTTTCTTT
TRBJ2-1 | TRBV7-3 | few | NA | CASSLRGYNEQFF | TGTGCCAGCAGCTTGCGGGGTTACAATGAGCAGTTCTTC
TRBJ2-7 | TRBV4-3 | NA | TRBD1 | CASSQDSGQGVLYEQYF | TGCGCCAGCAGCCAAGACTCCGGACAGGGGGTTTTATACGAGCAGTACTTC
TRBJ1-4 | TRBV7-6 | NA | NA | CASSLVAGNEKLFF | TGTGCCAGCAGCTTAGTGGCAGGAAATGAAAAACTGTTTTTT
TRBJ1-5 | TRBV29-1 | NA | TRBD1 | CSVGQGGNQPQHF | TGCAGCGTTGGACAGGGGGGGAATCAGCCCCAGCATTTT
TRBJ1-4 | TRBV6-5 | NA | TRBD1 | CASSWGQGGDEKLFF | TGTGCCAGCAGTTGGGGACAGGGCGGGGATGAAAAACTGTTTTTT
TRBJ2-2 | TRBV4-3 | NA | TRBD2 | CASSQDSGLAGNTGELFF | TGCGCCAGCAGCCAAGATAGTGGACTAGCGGGCAACACCGGGGAGCTGTTTTTT
TRBJ2-1 | TRBV19 | NA | TRBD1 | CASSKGTGNEQFF | TGTGCCAGTAGTAAAGGGACAGGGAATGAGCAGTTCTTC